This TCR beta chain was sequenced during a study of blood T cell repertoires in COVID-19. About the study: The United States, Italy and Spain provided the acute and convalescent COVID-19 samples. From T cells, B-cell-depleted T cells, or PBMCs came the material, which was cDNA or gDNA.

The CDR3 extends over 15 amino acids. In germline, CDR1 is MGHRA, CDR2 YSYEKL. With 4 bases clipped from V and 4 bases from J, the junction kept 8 bases outside the gene matches. Per the study methods: Reference gene primer amplification gave estimated nucleated cell counts. Clones were sequenced by immunoSEQ multiplex PCR, and TCRdb holds only the in-frame ones, with some missing. V and J calls and clone size come straight from that table; D and trimming were deduced from the DNA. The table has roughly 200,000 clones, around four fifths seen once. The sequence came from a middle-aged woman with COVID-19, enrolled during active disease. The specimen sequenced was peripheral blood. The chain recombines TRBV4-1 with TRBJ1-1; 8 bases agree with TRBD1. CDR3 in amino acids: CASSPSGQGSTEAFF. In DNA form, the CDR3 reads TGCGCCAGCAGCCCTTCAGGACAGGGCTCCACTGAAGCTTTCTTT.